This T cell receptor (beta chain) emerged from a study of T cells in localized non-small cell lung cancer (dated by TCRdb to 2018 to 2020). At the level of the whole study: Comparing tumors with uninvolved tumor-adjacent lungs, the study looked at the T cell repertoires of 200 to 250 patients with early-stage NSCLC. The cohort consisted of approximately 220 treatment-naive NSCLC patients whose localized lung tumors had been resected. The mean age of the NSCLC patients was roughly 63 years, with 130 or so men and 100 to 110 women.

V was cut back by 4 bases and J by 4 bases, leaving a gap of 15 bases between them. CDR1 and CDR2, per the germline V gene (reference sequence), are SGHKS and YYEKEE. The CDR3 covers 15 residues, taking in both the cysteine and the phenylalanine. Only the CDR3 region is kept as DNA, spanning 45 bases read in frame from base 1. The immunoSEQ Assay was used to sequence TCR beta CDR3 regions from DNA. Under the source paper's analysis protocol: T cell density was computed as TCR beta template counts normalized to usable DNA estimated by amplifying housekeeping genes. The preseqR package was used to estimate richness by extrapolating to 400,000 templates for PBMC samples and to 120,000 templates for tissue samples. Clonality was defined by subtracting Pielou's evenness from one. Tissue-enriched TCRs were identified by differential abundance testing using productive amino-acid clonotypes, minimum total count 5 and alpha 0.1. The Jaccard Index and the Morisita Overlap Index were used to measure repertoire overlap between compartments. GLIPH clustered TCR beta CDR3s with public tetramer-defined viral CDR3s; viral motifs required at least three viral sequences plus V-gene enrichment. Here the immuneACCESS table is served through TCRdb, limited to in-frame sequences with V and J called. Missing clones are a known gap in these copies; in checked studies unresolved V genes cover under half, and the rest lacks a known reason. V and J calls and clone size come straight from that table; D and trimming were deduced from the DNA. In this sample the table shows fewer than 35,000 clones, approximately 80% of which occur a single time. The ten biggest clones cover about 35% of the sample.

Details on this clone: Its antigen specificity is not known. No much larger clone exists at a distance of one base, and base qualities are not known.

At diagnosis, peripheral blood, uninvolved tumor-adjacent lung and tumor were collected and were preserved as a mix of fresh-frozen and FFPE material. For TCR repertoire profiling, blood samples were analyzed as peripheral blood mononuclear cells. Results the study describes overall, beyond this receptor: Multi-region tumor sequencing was not performed, so intratumor heterogeneity could not be excluded. Higher blood T cell density associated with longer overall survival, while higher adjacent-lung clonality associated with shorter survival. A median of around 50 of the top 100 tumor clones turned up in the paired uninvolved adjacent lung, and 25 to 35 of those clones also ranked among the top 100 of that same adjacent lung. The highest T cell clonality was observed in uninvolved tumor-adjacent lung, where clonality exceeded that of tumor, suggesting that antigenic responses were more focused in uninvolved tumor-adjacent lung. Since the design was exploratory, TCR variables were selected using unadjusted p-values with no false-discovery rate correction.

The V gene is TRBV5-5 and the J gene is TRBJ1-3, and the D gene may be TRBD1, 6 bases matching. The sequencing used peripheral blood, collected before any cancer treatment. This TCR came from a male donor at least 60 years old with stage II squamous cell lung carcinoma. This receptor carries the CDR3 CASSGIQGSGNTIYF. The DNA sequence is given as TGTGCCAGCAGCGGGATTCAGGGGAGCGGAAACACCATATATTTT.